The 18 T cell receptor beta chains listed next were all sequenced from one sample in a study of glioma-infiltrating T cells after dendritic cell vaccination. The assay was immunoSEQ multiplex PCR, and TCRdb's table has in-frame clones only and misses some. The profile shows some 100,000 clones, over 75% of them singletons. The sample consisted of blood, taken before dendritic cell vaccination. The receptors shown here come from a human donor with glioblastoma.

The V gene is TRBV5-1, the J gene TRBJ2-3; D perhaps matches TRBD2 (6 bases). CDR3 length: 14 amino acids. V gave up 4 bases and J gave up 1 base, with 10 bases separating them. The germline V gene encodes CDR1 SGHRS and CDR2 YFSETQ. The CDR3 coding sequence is TGCGCCAGCAGCCAGGGACTCCGCACAGATACGCAGTATTTT. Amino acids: CASSQGLRTDTQYF.

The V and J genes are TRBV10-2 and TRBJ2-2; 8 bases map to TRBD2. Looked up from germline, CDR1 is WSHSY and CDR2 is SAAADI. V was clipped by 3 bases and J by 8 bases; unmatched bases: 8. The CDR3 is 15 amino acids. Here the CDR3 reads CASSEPGLVRGELFF. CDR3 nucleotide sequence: TGCGCCAGCAGTGAACCGGGACTAGTCAGAGGGGAGCTGTTTTTT.

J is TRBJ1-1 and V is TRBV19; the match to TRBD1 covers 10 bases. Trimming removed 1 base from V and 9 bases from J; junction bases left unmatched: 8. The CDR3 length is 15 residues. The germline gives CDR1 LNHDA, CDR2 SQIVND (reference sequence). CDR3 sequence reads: CASSIATGGDSKAFF. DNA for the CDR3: TGTGCCAGTAGTATAGCGACAGGGGGCGATAGTAAAGCTTTCTTT.

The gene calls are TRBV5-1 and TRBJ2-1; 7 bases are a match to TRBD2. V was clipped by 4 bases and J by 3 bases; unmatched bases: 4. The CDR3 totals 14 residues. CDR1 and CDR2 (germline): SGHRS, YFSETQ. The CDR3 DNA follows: TGCGCCAGCAGCATCGGGACTATCTACAATGAGCAGTTCTTC. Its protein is CASSIGTIYNEQFF.

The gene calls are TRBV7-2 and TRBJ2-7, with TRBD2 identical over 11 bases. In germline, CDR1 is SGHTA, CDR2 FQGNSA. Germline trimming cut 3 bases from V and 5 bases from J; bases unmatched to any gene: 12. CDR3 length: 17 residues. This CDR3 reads CASSLFLAGGPQNEQYF. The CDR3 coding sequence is TGTGCCAGCAGCTTGTTCCTAGCGGGAGGTCCCCAGAACGAGCAGTACTTC.

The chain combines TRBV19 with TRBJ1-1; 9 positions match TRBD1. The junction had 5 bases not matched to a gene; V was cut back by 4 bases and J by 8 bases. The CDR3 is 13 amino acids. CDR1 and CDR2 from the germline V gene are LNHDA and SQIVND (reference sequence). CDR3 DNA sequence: TGTGCCAGTAGTAGGGACAGGGATCGAGAAGCTTTCTTT. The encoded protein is CASSRDRDREAFF.

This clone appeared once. CDR3 amino acids: CSGTTGVVREQYF. CDR3 bases: TGCAGCGGAACGACAGGGGTCGTGAGGGAGCAGTACTTC. The chain links TRBV29-1 to TRBJ2-7; 8 bases map to TRBD1. Germline CDR1 and CDR2: SQVTM and ANQGSEA. J gave up 7 bases and V 7 bases, and 12 bases lay outside the gene matches. This CDR3 is built from 13 residues.

The CDR3 region has the DNA TGTGCCAGCAGCTTGAGAGGGACTACCCCCATAGCGGAGCAGTTCTTC. This translates into CASSLRGTTPIAEQFF. This rearrangement joins TRBV7-8 to TRBJ2-1, with 7 nucleotides matching TRBD2. With 3 bases clipped from V and 10 bases from J, the junction kept 15 bases outside the gene matches. Germline V lookup: CDR1 SGHVS, CDR2 FQNEAQ. The CDR3 is made up of 16 amino acids.

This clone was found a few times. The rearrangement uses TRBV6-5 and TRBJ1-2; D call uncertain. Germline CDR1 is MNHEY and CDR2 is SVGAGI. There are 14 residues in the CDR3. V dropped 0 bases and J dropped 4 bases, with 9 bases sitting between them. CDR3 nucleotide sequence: TGTGCCAGCAGTTACTCACAACCTTCCTATGGCTACACCTTC. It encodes CASSYSQPSYGYTF.

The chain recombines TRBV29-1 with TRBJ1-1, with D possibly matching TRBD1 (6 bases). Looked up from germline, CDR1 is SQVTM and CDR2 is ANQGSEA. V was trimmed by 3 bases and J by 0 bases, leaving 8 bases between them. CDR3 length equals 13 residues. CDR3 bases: TGCAGCGTTGAGACAGGTCTGAACACTGAAGCTTTCTTT. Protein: CSVETGLNTEAFF.

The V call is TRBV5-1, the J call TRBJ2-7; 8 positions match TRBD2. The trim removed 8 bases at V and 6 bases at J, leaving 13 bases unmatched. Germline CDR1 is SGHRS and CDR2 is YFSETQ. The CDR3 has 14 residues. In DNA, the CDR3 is TGCGCCAGTTCTAATTCGGGACTAGTTCCCGAGCAGTACTTC. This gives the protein CASSNSGLVPEQYF.

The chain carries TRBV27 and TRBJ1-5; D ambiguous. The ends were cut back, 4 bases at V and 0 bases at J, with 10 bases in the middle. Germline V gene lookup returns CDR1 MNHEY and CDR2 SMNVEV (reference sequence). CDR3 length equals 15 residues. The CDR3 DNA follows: TGTGCCAGCAGTTCGGGAGTTTTTAGCAATCAGCCCCAGCATTTT. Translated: CASSSGVFSNQPQHF.

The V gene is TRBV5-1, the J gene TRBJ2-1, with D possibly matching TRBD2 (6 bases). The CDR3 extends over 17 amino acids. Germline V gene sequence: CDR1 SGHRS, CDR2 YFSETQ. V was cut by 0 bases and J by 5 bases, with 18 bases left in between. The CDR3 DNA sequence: TGCGCCAGCAGCTTGGTTTATGGACTATCGGGGCACAATGAGCAGTTCTTC. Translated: CASSLVYGLSGHNEQFF. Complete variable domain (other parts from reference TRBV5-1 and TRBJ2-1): KAGVTQTPRYLIKTRGQQVTLSCSPISGHRSVSWYQQTPGQGLQFLFEYFSETQRNKGNFPGRFSGRQFSNSRSEMNVSTLELGDSALYLCASSLVYGLSGHNEQFFGPGTRLTVL.

The CDR3 DNA is TGTGCCAGCAGTTATAGGACAGGGTTTAATGAAAAACTGTTTTTT. As protein: CASSYRTGFNEKLFF. The rearrangement uses TRBV6-5 and TRBJ1-4; 8 nucleotides align to TRBD1. Trimming cost V 3 bases and J 4 bases; bases outside gene matches: 4. Looked up from germline, CDR1 is MNHEY and CDR2 is SVGAGI. There are 15 residues in the CDR3.

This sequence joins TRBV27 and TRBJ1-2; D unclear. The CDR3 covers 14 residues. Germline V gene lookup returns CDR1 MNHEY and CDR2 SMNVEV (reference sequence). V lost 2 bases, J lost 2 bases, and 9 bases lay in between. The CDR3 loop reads CASSLNSENYGYTF. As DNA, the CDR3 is TGTGCCAGCAGTTTAAACAGTGAGAACTATGGCTACACCTTC.

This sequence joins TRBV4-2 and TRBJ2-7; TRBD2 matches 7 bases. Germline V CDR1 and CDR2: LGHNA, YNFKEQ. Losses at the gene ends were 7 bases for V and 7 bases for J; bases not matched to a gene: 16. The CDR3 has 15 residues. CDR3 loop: CASKVDRAGAGEQYF. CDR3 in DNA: TGTGCCAGCAAAGTTGATAGGGCGGGAGCTGGGGAGCAGTACTTC.

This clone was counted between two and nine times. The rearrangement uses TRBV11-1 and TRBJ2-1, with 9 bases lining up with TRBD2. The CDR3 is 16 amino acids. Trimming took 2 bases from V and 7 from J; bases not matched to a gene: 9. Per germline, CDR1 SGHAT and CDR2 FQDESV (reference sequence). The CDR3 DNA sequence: TGTGCCAGCAGCTTAAATAGCGGGGGACGACGGAATGAGCAGTTCTTC. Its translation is CASSLNSGGRRNEQFF.

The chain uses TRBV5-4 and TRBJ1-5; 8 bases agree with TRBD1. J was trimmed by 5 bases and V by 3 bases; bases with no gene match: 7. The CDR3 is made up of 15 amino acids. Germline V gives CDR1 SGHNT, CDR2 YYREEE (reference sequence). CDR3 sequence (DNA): TGTGCCAGCAGCTGGGGGACAGGCCGCGATCAGCCCCAGCATTTT. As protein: CASSWGTGRDQPQHF.